These 29 T cell receptor beta chains were all obtained from the same sample, sequenced in a study of OX40 agonist ivuxolimab in advanced cancers. The table came from immunoSEQ multiplex PCR; TCRdb's copy has only in-frame clones and leaves some out. The table has 70,000 to 80,000 clones, roughly 86% seen once; the top ten hold under 0.85%. Sample: CD4+ or CD8+ T cells sorted from blood, taken in a trial of the OX40 agonist ivuxolimab. All receptors come from an adult with an advanced solid tumor such as melanoma, head and neck, liver or kidney cancer.

The rearrangement links TRBV28 to TRBJ1-1; 10 nucleotides align to TRBD1. The CDR3 has 19 residues. Germline lookup yields CDR1 MDHEN and CDR2 SYDVKM. The V segment lost 1 base and the J segment 0 bases; nucleotides outside the gene matches: 11. As DNA, the CDR3 is TGTGCCAGCAGTTTATTGCGTCCGGGACAGGGGCGAATGAACACTGAAGCTTTCTTT. This gives the protein CASSLLRPGQGRMNTEAFF.

The J gene is TRBJ2-5, the V gene TRBV6-4; D ambiguous. Trimming cost V 4 bases and J 4 bases, with 10 bases left between them. This CDR3 has 13 amino acids. The germline gives CDR1 MRHNA, CDR2 SNTAGT. CDR3 in amino acids: CASSVQDGETQYF. The DNA of the CDR3 is TGTGCCAGCAGTGTCCAAGACGGAGAGACCCAGTACTTC.

The chain uses TRBV7-3 and TRBJ2-1; 7 bases are a match to TRBD1. The CDR3 is 13 residues long. The V gene's germline CDR1 is SGHTA and CDR2 FQGTGA. V lost 4 bases to trimming and J lost 6 bases; unmatched junction nucleotides: 3. The CDR3 sequence is CASSYRTGNEQFF. In DNA, the CDR3 is TGTGCCAGCAGCTACCGGACAGGCAATGAGCAGTTCTTC.

The V and J genes are TRBV10-3 and TRBJ2-1; 11 bases map to TRBD2. Germline lookup yields CDR1 ENHRY and CDR2 SYGVKD. This CDR3 is 16 amino acids long. V shed 3 bases and J 7 bases; nucleotides not matched to a gene: 8. The CDR3 DNA sequence: TGTGCCATCAGTGAAATAGCGGGGGGGCAAAGGAATGAGCAGTTCTTC. Its translation: CAISEIAGGQRNEQFF.

The chain joins TRBV6-6 to TRBJ2-7; 10 bases are shared with TRBD1. J gave up 0 bases and V 6 bases, and 5 bases lay outside the gene matches. The CDR3 has 15 amino acids. Per the germline V gene, CDR1 is MNHNY and CDR2 is SVGAGI (reference sequence). The CDR3 protein is CASRFGQGGSYEQYF. As DNA, the CDR3 is TGTGCCAGCAGATTCGGACAGGGGGGCTCCTACGAGCAGTACTTC.

The V gene is TRBV6-5, the J gene TRBJ1-1, with D unclear. This CDR3 comprises 13 residues. The germline gives CDR1 MNHEY, CDR2 SVGAGI. The V end lost 8 bases, the J end lost 0 bases, and 10 bases lay between the germline ends. This chain's CDR3 is CASPPHMNTEAFF. CDR3 bases: TGTGCCAGCCCACCTCACATGAACACTGAAGCTTTCTTT.

On this clone itself: Other DNA sequences from this sample encode an identical CDR3 as well. The chain uses TRBV15 and TRBJ1-4, with D perhaps matching TRBD1 (5 bases). The CDR3 length is 14 residues. Germline-derived CDR1 and CDR2 are LNHNV and YYDKDF (reference sequence). V was clipped by 1 base and J by 8 bases, with 11 bases between them. In DNA, the CDR3 is TGTGCCACCAGCAGAGTGGGGGGAGAAGAAAAACTGTTTTTT. It specifies CATSRVGGEEKLFF. Supplemented by reference TRBV15 and TRBJ1-4, the full variable domain reads DAMVIQNPRYQVTQFGKPVTLSCSQTLNHNVMYWYQQKSSQAPKLLFHYYDKDFNNEADTPDNFQSRRPNTSFCFLDIRSPGLGDTAMYLCATSRVGGEEKLFFGSGTQLSVL.

The chain links TRBV6-1 to TRBJ1-2; the D gene is possibly TRBD1 (5 bases). In germline, CDR1 is MNHNS, CDR2 SASEGT. This CDR3 spans 12 amino acids. Trimming removed 5 bases at V and 8 bases at J, with 12 bases between. CDR3 in DNA: TGTGCCAGCAGTCAGGGATTGGGGGGCTACACCTTC. Protein sequence: CASSQGLGGYTF.

This chain joins TRBV15 and TRBJ1-2; 8 nucleotides match TRBD1. Per the germline V gene, CDR1 is LNHNV and CDR2 is YYDKDF (reference sequence). V lost 0 bases to trimming and J lost 7 bases; unmatched junction nucleotides: 7. This CDR3 is 15 amino acids long. CDR3 coding DNA: TGTGCCACCAGCAGAGACCTAGGACAGGGTAGTGGCTACACCTTC. It yields the protein CATSRDLGQGSGYTF.

The chain uses TRBV27 and TRBJ1-5, with 8 bases that match TRBD1. CDR1 MNHEY and CDR2 SMNVEV come from the germline V gene (reference sequence). The length of the CDR3 is 14 residues. The V segment lost 7 bases and the J segment 4 bases; nucleotides outside the gene matches: 6. This chain's CDR3 is CASKAGTGNQPQHF. The DNA for the CDR3 is TGTGCCAGCAAGGCCGGGACAGGAAATCAGCCCCAGCATTTT.

This sequence joins TRBV5-8 and TRBJ1-2, with D maybe TRBD1 (6 bases). V shed 3 bases and J shed 7 bases, with 10 bases lying between them. The length of the CDR3 is 12 residues. Germline loops: CDR1 SGHTS, CDR2 YDEGEE. CDR3: CASSWTVSGYTF. Here the CDR3 DNA reads TGTGCCAGCAGCTGGACAGTCTCTGGCTACACCTTC.

The rearrangement joins TRBV27 to TRBJ1-2, with D maybe TRBD1 (5 bases). The CDR3 extends over 14 amino acids. V dropped 0 bases and J dropped 7 bases, with 12 bases sitting between them. The germline gives CDR1 MNHEY, CDR2 SMNVEV (reference sequence). The CDR3 nucleotides read TGTGCCAGCAGTTTATCACAGGCTAAGCGTGGCTACACCTTC. The encoded protein is CASSLSQAKRGYTF.

CDR3 sequence reads: CASSQLQVRNEKLFF. In DNA form, the CDR3 reads TGTGCCAGCAGTCAATTACAGGTCAGAAATGAAAAACTGTTTTTT. The chain links TRBV6-1 to TRBJ1-4; D perhaps matches TRBD1 (5 bases). Germline CDR1 is MNHNS and CDR2 is SASEGT. This CDR3 spans 15 amino acids. The V and J ends lost 5 bases and 5 bases respectively, with 15 bases between them.

J is TRBJ1-1 and V is TRBV2; TRBD1 is a possible D gene (5 bases). Germline values: CDR1 SNHLY, CDR2 FYNNEI. Trimming removed 3 bases at V and 9 bases at J, with 17 bases between. This CDR3 has 14 residues. CDR3 loop: CASSEGWGGGQAFF. In DNA form, the CDR3 reads TGTGCCAGCAGTGAGGGTTGGGGGGGAGGACAAGCTTTCTTT.

V usage is TRBV9 and J usage is TRBJ2-2, with 9 bases fitting TRBD2. V shed 3 bases and J 5 bases; nucleotides not matched to a gene: 8. CDR1 is SGDLS, CDR2 YYNGEE, per germline. The CDR3 sequence is 16 residues long. CDR3 in amino acids: CASSAPQGLATGELFF. CDR3 nucleotide sequence: TGTGCCAGCAGCGCCCCCCAGGGACTAGCTACCGGGGAGCTGTTTTTT.

The chain employs TRBV9 and TRBJ1-1; 7 bases line up with TRBD1. V trimming: 3 bases; J trimming: 4 bases; junction bases outside the gene matches: 6. Germline V gene data show CDR1 as SGDLS and CDR2 as YYNGEE. The CDR3 length is 14 residues. In DNA, the CDR3 is TGTGCCAGCAGCGCCCAGGGGGGGGGCACTGAAGCTTTCTTT. This encodes CASSAQGGGTEAFF.

This clone was recorded a few times. The rearrangement links TRBV7-3 to TRBJ2-3, with TRBD1 matching over 11 bases. The CDR3 length is 19 residues. CDR1 SGHTA and CDR2 FQGTGA come from the germline V gene. V was pared by 5 bases and J by 2 bases, with 15 bases of the junction left unmatched. Here the CDR3 DNA reads TGTGCCAGCAGCACCCTTCCCGGGACAGGGGGGGGGCTCACAGATACGCAGTATTTT. This sequence encodes CASSTLPGTGGGLTDTQYF. Looking up the rest from reference TRBV7-3 and TRBJ2-3 gives the full variable domain: GAGVSQTPSNKVTEKGKYVELRCDPISGHTALYWYRQSLGQGPEFLIYFQGTGAADDSGLPNDRFFAVRPEGSVSTLKIQRTERGDSAVYLCASSTLPGTGGGLTDTQYFGPGTRLTVL.

This chain connects TRBV6-1 to TRBJ2-7, with 8 bases matching TRBD1. The ends lost 11 bases at V and 6 bases at J; junction bases unmatched: 9. This CDR3 has 12 amino acids. CDR1 and CDR2 (germline): MNHNS, SASEGT. Written as DNA, the CDR3 is TGTGCCGGTTCCAGGGGGCTGTCCGAGCAGTACTTC. Its protein is CAGSRGLSEQYF.

The chain links TRBV7-8 to TRBJ1-2; a weak D match, TRBD1 (6 bases). Trimming pared 1 base from V and 0 bases from J, leaving 6 bases between. The CDR3 spans 14 residues. The germline gives CDR1 SGHVS, CDR2 FQNEAQ. Written as DNA, the CDR3 is TGTGCCAGCAGCTTAGACAGGGCTAACTATGGCTACACCTTC. Translated: CASSLDRANYGYTF.

V gene TRBV18 combines with J gene TRBJ2-7, with D maybe TRBD2 (5 bases). From germline, CDR1 is KGHSH and CDR2 LQKENI. V was trimmed by 6 bases and J by 4 bases, leaving 13 bases between them. CDR3 size: 13 residues. DNA of the CDR3: TGTGCCAGCTCGTTTCGGACTGCTTACGAGCAGTACTTC. Residues: CASSFRTAYEQYF.

The chain links TRBV7-9 to TRBJ1-4; 8 bases match TRBD1. V shed 5 bases, J shed 7 bases, and the junction held 9 bases outside the gene matches. The CDR3 spans 15 residues. Germline V gene data show CDR1 as SEHNR and CDR2 as FQNEAQ (reference sequence). In DNA form, the CDR3 reads TGTGCCAGCAGCCCGAGACAGGGGTACGGTGAAAAACTGTTTTTT. This codes for CASSPRQGYGEKLFF.

As for this clone: Compared with germline, one end of the junction differs, possibly owing to a read error. V usage is TRBV5-1 and J usage is TRBJ2-3; D is uncertain. The CDR3 extends over 14 amino acids. Germline V gene sequence: CDR1 SGHRS, CDR2 YFSETQ. The CDR3 protein is CASTLAVGTDTQYF. CDR3 nucleotides: TGCGCCAGCACCTTGGCCGTCGGCACAGATACGCAGTATTTT.

This rearrangement joins TRBV7-2 to TRBJ2-7, with D unresolved. The CDR3 is made up of 16 amino acids. Between the trimmed V and J ends, which lost 5 bases and 1 base, there was a span of 18 bases. Germline CDR1 is SGHTA and CDR2 is FQGNSA. CDR3 sequence reads: CASSPYSWTVSYEQYF. Written as DNA, the CDR3 is TGTGCCAGCAGCCCCTACTCATGGACGGTATCCTACGAGCAGTACTTC.

This clone was observed once. The V call is TRBV30, the J call TRBJ2-7; the D gene could be TRBD1 or TRBD2 (5 bases each). The germline CDR1 and CDR2 sequences are GTSNPN and SVGIG (reference sequence). V was pared by 7 bases and J by 7 bases, with 17 bases between. The CDR3 extends over 12 amino acids. Written as DNA, the CDR3 is TGTGCCTTATGGGGACGGTCTAATGAGCAGTACTTC. The encoded protein is CALWGRSNEQYF.

J is TRBJ2-3 and V is TRBV7-9, with TRBD1 matching over 11 bases. CDR1 SEHNR and CDR2 FQNEAQ come from the germline V gene (reference sequence). The CDR3 extends over 18 amino acids. With 2 bases clipped from V and 0 bases from J, the junction kept 7 bases outside the gene matches. This CDR3 is CASSLRTGGSLSTDTQYF. The CDR3 DNA reads TGTGCCAGCAGCTTACGGACAGGGGGCTCCCTTAGCACAGATACGCAGTATTTT.

This clone was detected a few times. The chain couples TRBV7-2 to TRBJ2-7, with 13 positions matching TRBD2. CDR1 is SGHTA and CDR2 is FQGNSA in the germline V gene. Losses at the gene ends were 3 bases for V and 1 base for J; bases not matched to a gene: 6. CDR3 length equals 17 residues. CDR3 coding DNA: TGTGCCAGCAGCTTTGGGACTAGCGGGGCCGGATCCTACGAGCAGTACTTC. Its protein is CASSFGTSGAGSYEQYF.

A single count supports this clone. The chain employs TRBV19 and TRBJ2-4; 9 nucleotides match TRBD1. V lost 4 bases and J lost 0; bases outside the gene matches: 13. Germline CDR1 reads LNHDA; CDR2 reads SQIVND (reference sequence). The CDR3 loop spans 19 amino acids. CDR3 coding DNA: TGTGCCAGTAGTACGCTTGGACAGGGGCGAGAAGTAGCCAAAAACATTCAGTACTTC. It specifies CASSTLGQGREVAKNIQYF.

This clone has only one observation. Relative to the germline gene, one junction end is altered; a read error may explain this. This sequence joins TRBV7-9 and TRBJ1-4; 8 nucleotides match TRBD1. The CDR3 runs to 15 residues. Germline-derived CDR1 and CDR2 are SEHNR and FQNEAQ (reference sequence). The CDR3 loop is CASRPRQGTSEKLFF. CDR3 nucleotides: TGTGCCAGCAGACCCAGACAGGGGACTAGTGAAAAACTGTTTTTT. The whole variable domain, filled in from reference TRBV7-9 and TRBJ1-4, reads DTGVSQNPRHKITKRGQNVTFRCDPISEHNRLYWYRQTLGQGPEFLTYFQNEAQLEKSRLLSDRFSAERPKGSFSTLEIQRTEQGDSAMYLCASRPRQGTSEKLFFGSGTQLSVL.

The V and J genes are TRBV28 and TRBJ2-6, with 8 bases identical to TRBD2. V shed 5 bases and J 4 bases; nucleotides not matched to a gene: 13. Germline CDR1 MDHEN, CDR2 SYDVKM. The CDR3 consists of 18 residues. The CDR3 DNA is TGTGCCAGCAGTCCCTTGGGTTCGGGAGGGGGAGGGGCCAACGTCCTGACTTTC. Its protein product is CASSPLGSGGGGANVLTF.